These T cell receptor beta chains were read from a single sample in a study of cytomegalovirus exposure and HLA in healthy donors. TCRdb keeps only in-frame clones here, not all; method: immunoSEQ multiplex PCR. Of about 210,000 clones listed, roughly 82% are singletons. What was sequenced was PBMCs. The receptors were sampled from a man aged 35-49 years in good health and CMV-seropositive. Both conserved end residues are part of each CDR3. The D gene is left open where the match is weak. Part of the rows lack a size; the others show once, few, many or a class for expanded clones.

TRBJ1-3,TRBD1,once,TRBV7-2,TGTGCCAGCAGCTTAGCGCATGGGACAGCTGGAAACACCATATATTTT,CASSLAHGTAGNTIYF
TRBJ1-1,TRBD1,few,TRBV6-5,TGTGCCAGCAGTTACTCGAGGGCAGGGGGCAAGGGAGAAGCTTTCTTT,CASSYSRAGGKGEAFF
TRBJ1-2,TRBD1,NA,TRBV27,TGTGCCAGCAGGGGGACAGTTAACTATGGCTACACCTTC,CASRGTVNYGYTF
TRBJ2-5,NA,NA,TRBV6-5,TGTGCCAGCAGTGGACAGACCCGCGGAGAAGAGACCCAGTACTTC,CASSGQTRGEETQYF
TRBJ2-7,TRBD2,once,TRBV11-2,TGTGCCAGCAGCTTATCCCAGACTAGCGGGAGCTCCTACGAGCAGTACTTC,CASSLSQTSGSSYEQYF
TRBJ2-6,NA,NA,TRBV7-3,TGTGCCAGCAGCTTACGTTCGTCCGGGGCCAACGTCCTGACTTTC,CASSLRSSGANVLTF
TRBJ2-1,NA,NA,TRBV11-3,TGTGCCAGCAGCTTAGCGGGATCCTACAATGAGCAGTTCTTC,CASSLAGSYNEQFF
TRBJ2-7,TRBD2,NA,TRBV6-5,TGTGCCAGCAGTTACTCGGCGGGAGCTGGCGAGCAGTACTTC,CASSYSAGAGEQYF
TRBJ2-3,TRBD1,NA,TRBV10-3,TGTGCCATCAGTGAGTGGAACAGGGGGAACACAGATACGCAGTATTTT,CAISEWNRGNTDTQYF
TRBJ1-3,NA,NA,TRBV27,TGTGCCAGCAGTTCCGGACAGTTGATCTCTGGAAACACCATATATTTT,CASSSGQLISGNTIYF
TRBJ1-2,NA,NA,TRBV21-1,TGTGCCAGCAGCAAATCGAGACAGGATTTCTATGGCTACACCTTC,CASSKSRQDFYGYTF
TRBJ1-2,NA,NA,TRBV18,TGTGCCAGCTCACCAAGGGGATTTGATGCTGGCTACACCTTC,CASSPRGFDAGYTF
TRBJ1-2,NA,NA,TRBV6-1,TGTGCCAGCAGGGAGGTCGCAACATCTAACTATGGCTACACCTTC,CASREVATSNYGYTF
TRBJ2-7,NA,NA,TRBV9,TGTGCCAGCAGCGTAGACCTCTTCGGCGAGCAGTACTTC,CASSVDLFGEQYF
TRBJ2-1,TRBD2,NA,TRBV9,TGTGCCAGCAGCGTAGGACTAGCGGATGTCAATGAGCAGTTCTTC,CASSVGLADVNEQFF
TRBJ1-4,TRBD1,NA,TRBV5-1,TGCGCCAGCAGCTTAGGGACAGCTAATGAAAAACTGTTTTTT,CASSLGTANEKLFF
TRBJ2-5,TRBD2,NA,TRBV5-4,TGTGCCAGCAGCAGGAGACTAGCGGGAGGTCAAGAGACCCAGTACTTC,CASSRRLAGGQETQYF
TRBJ2-2,NA,NA,TRBV5-1,TGCGCCAGCAGCAGAACACAGAACACCGGGGAGCTGTTTTTT,CASSRTQNTGELFF
TRBJ2-5,TRBD2,NA,TRBV5-6,TGTGCCAGCAGCCCTCTAGCGGGAGTTGAAGTGGAGACCCAGTACTTC,CASSPLAGVEVETQYF
TRBJ2-7,TRBD1,NA,TRBV5-6,TGTGCCAGCAGCTTGGACAGGGGCTCTAACCCCATGAACGAGCAGTACTTC,CASSLDRGSNPMNEQYF
TRBJ1-1,NA,NA,TRBV6-5,TGTGCCAGCAGGCGGGAAAACACTGAAGCTTTCTTT,CASRRENTEAFF
TRBJ2-5,TRBD1,few,TRBV7-3,TGTGCCAGCAGCTTAAGCCCAGGGGGCGGTTTGGAGACCCAGTACTTC,CASSLSPGGGLETQYF
TRBJ2-7,TRBD1,once,TRBV5-1,TGCGCCAGCAGCTCCTCCCAACAGGGGGCTTACGAGCAGTACTTC,CASSSSQQGAYEQYF
TRBJ2-7,TRBD2,NA,TRBV5-4,TGTGCCAGCAGCTTCGGGGTAGCGGGAGATTACGAGCAGTACTTC,CASSFGVAGDYEQYF